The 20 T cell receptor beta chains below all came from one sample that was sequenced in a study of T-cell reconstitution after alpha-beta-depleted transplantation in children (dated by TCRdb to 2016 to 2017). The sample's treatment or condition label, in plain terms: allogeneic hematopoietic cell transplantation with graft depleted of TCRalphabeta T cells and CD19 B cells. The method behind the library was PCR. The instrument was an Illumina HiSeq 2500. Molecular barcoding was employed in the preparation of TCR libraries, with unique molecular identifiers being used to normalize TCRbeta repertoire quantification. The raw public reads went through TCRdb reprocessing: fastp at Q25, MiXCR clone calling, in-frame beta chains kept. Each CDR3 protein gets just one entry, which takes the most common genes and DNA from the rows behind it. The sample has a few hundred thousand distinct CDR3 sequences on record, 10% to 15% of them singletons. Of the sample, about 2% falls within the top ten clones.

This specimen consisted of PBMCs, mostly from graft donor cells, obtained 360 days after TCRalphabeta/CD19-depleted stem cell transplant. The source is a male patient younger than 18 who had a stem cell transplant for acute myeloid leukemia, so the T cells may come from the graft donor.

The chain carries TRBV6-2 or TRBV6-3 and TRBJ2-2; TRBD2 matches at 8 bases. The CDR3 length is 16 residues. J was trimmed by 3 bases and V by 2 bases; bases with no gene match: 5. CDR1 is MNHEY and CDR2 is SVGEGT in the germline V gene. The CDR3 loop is CASSYAAGGYTGELFF. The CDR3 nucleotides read TGTGCCAGCAGTTACGCCGCGGGGGGCTACACCGGGGAGCTGTTTTTT.

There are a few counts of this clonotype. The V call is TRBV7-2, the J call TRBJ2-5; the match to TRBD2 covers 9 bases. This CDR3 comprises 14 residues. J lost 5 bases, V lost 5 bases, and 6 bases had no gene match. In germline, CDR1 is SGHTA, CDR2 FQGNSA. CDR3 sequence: CASSRVAGVETQYF. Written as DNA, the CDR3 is TGTGCCAGCAGCCGTGTAGCGGGAGTTGAGACCCAGTACTTC.

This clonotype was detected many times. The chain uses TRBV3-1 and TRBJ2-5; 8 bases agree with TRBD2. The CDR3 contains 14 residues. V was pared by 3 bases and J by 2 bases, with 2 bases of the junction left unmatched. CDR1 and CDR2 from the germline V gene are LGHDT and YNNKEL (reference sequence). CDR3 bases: TGTGCCAGCAGCCATAGACTAGCGCAAGAGACCCAGTACTTC. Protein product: CASSHRLAQETQYF.

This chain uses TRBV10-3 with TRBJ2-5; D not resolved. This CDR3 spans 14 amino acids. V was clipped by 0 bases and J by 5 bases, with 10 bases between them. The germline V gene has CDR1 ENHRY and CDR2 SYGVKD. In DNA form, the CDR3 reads TGTGCCATCAGTGAGTCGAGCCTTGGGGAGACCCAGTACTTC. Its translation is CAISESSLGETQYF.

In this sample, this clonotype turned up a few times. The CDR3 protein is CASSFGAGAGQYF. CDR3 in DNA: TGTGCCAGCAGTTTTGGCGCCGGGGCGGGACAGTACTTC. V is TRBV12-3 or TRBV12-4 and J is TRBJ2-7, with D possibly TRBD2 on 6 matching bases. Trimming took 3 bases from V and 10 from J, leaving 16 bases between them. The CDR3 consists of 13 residues.

DNA of the CDR3: TGTGCCAGCAGTCCGGGACGTAGCTTCACCGGGGAGCTGTTTTTT. It specifies CASSPGRSFTGELFF. The chain employs TRBV28 and TRBJ2-2; D may match TRBD1 or TRBD2 (5 bases each). V lost 5 bases and J 4 bases, leaving 14 bases between the germline ends. The germline V gene has CDR1 MDHEN and CDR2 SYDVKM. CDR3 length: 15 residues.

The CDR3 reads CASSLSRRDRNTEAFF. In DNA, the CDR3 is TGTGCCAGCAGCTTAAGCCGAAGGGACAGGAACACTGAAGCTTTCTTT. The rearrangement joins TRBV11-2 to TRBJ1-1, with TRBD1 identical over 7 bases. The germline gives CDR1 SGHAT, CDR2 FQNNGV. Unmatched junction bases numbered 7, after V lost 2 bases and J lost 1 base. The CDR3 sequence is 16 residues long.

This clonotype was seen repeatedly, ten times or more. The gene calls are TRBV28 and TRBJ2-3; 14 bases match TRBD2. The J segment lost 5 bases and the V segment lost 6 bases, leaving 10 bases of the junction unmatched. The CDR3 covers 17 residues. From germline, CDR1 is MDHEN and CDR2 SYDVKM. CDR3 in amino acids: CASSLRRLAGGRDTQYF. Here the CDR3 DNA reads TGTGCCAGCAGCCTAAGGCGACTAGCGGGAGGGCGAGATACGCAGTATTTT.

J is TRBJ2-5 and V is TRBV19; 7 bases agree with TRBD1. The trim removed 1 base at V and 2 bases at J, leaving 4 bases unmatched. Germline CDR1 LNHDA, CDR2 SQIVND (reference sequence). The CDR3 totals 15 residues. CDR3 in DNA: TGTGCCAGTAGTATAGTTTCGACAGGGCAAGAGACCCAGTACTTC. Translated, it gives CASSIVSTGQETQYF.

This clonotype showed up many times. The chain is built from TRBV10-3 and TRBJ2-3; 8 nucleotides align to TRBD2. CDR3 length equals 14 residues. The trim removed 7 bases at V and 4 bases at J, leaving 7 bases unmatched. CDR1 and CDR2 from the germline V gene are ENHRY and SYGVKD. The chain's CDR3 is CAITSGRGADTQYF. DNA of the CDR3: TGTGCCATCACTAGCGGGCGAGGAGCAGATACGCAGTATTTT.

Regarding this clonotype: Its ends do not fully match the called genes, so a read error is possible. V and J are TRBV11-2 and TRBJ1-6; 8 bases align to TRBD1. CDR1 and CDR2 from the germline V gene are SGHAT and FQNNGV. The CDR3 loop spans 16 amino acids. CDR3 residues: CAISLVGQGAGSPLHF. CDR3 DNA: TGTGCCATCAGCTTAGTAGGGCAGGGGGCAGGTTCACCCCTCCACTTT.

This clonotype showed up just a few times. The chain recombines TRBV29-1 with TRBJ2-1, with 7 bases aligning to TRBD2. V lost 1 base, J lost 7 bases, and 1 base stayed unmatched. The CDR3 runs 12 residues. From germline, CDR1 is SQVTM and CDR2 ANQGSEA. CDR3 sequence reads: CSVEGEGNEQFF. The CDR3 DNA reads TGCAGCGTTGAAGGGGAGGGTAATGAGCAGTTCTTC.

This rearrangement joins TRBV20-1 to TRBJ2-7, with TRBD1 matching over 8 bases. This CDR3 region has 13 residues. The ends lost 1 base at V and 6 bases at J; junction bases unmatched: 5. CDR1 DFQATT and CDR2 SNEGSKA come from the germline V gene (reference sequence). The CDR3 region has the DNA TGCAGTGCTAGAGGGACAGGGAGAGGCGAGCAGTACTTC. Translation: CSARGTGRGEQYF.

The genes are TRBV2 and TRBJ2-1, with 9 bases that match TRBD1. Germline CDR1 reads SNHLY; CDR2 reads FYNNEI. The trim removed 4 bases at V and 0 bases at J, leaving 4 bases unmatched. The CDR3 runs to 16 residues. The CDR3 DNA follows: TGTGCCAGCAGTGCCGGGACAGGGAGCTCCTACAATGAGCAGTTCTTC. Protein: CASSAGTGSSYNEQFF.

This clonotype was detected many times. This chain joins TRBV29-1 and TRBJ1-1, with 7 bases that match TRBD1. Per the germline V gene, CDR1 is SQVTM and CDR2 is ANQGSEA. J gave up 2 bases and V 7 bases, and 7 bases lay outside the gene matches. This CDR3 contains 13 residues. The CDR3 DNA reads TGCAGCGCCGACAACAGGGGTAACACTGAAGCTTTCTTT. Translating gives CSADNRGNTEAFF. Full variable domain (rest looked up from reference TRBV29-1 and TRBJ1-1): SAVISQKPSRDICQRGTSLTIQCQVDSQVTMMFWYRQQPGQSLTLIATANQGSEATYESGFVIDKFPISRPNLTFSTLTVSNMSPEDSSIYLCSADNRGNTEAFFGQGTRLTVV.

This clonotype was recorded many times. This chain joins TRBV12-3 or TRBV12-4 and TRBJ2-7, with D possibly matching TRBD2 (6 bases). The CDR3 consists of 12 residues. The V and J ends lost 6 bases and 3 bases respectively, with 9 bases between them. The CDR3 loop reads CASRGLLYEQYF. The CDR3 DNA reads TGTGCCAGCAGGGGACTTCTCTACGAGCAGTACTTC.

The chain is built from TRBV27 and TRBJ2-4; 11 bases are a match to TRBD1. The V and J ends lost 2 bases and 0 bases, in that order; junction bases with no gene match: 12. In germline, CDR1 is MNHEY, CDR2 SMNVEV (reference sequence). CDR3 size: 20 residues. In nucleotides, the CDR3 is TGTGCCAGCAGTTTAGTGTACGGACAGGGGGCGCCTCTAGCCAAAAACATTCAGTACTTC. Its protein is CASSLVYGQGAPLAKNIQYF.

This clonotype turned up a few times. The CDR3 DNA reads as TGTGCCAGCACCGGGATTAAGAACACCGGGGAGCTGTTTTTT. Protein sequence: CASTGIKNTGELFF. The chain recombines TRBV2 with TRBJ2-2; tentatively, D is TRBD2 (5 bases). This CDR3 region has 14 residues. Trimming removed 7 bases at V and 1 base at J, with 10 bases between. In germline, CDR1 is SNHLY, CDR2 FYNNEI.

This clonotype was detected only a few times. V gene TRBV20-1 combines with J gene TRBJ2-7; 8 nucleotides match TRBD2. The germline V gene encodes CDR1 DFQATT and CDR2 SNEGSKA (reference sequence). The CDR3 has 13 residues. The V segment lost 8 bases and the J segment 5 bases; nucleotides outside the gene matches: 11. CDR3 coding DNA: TGCAGTCTCTCCGGGAGGGGCAGGAACGAGCAGTACTTC. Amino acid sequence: CSLSGRGRNEQYF.

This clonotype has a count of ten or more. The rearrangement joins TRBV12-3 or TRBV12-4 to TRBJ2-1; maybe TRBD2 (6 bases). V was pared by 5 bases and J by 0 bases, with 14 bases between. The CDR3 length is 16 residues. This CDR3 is CASSPFGGTSYNEQFF. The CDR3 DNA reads TGTGCCAGCAGTCCATTTGGCGGGACCTCCTACAATGAGCAGTTCTTC.